These 28 T cell receptor beta chains share one sample of origin, sequenced in a study of patients and donors after allogeneic stem cell transplantation. TCRdb re-called the RT-PCR reads through MiXCR, storing one row per CDR3 protein. The sample records 800,000 to 1,000,000 distinct CDR3 sequences, around 17% being singletons. The sequencing input was blood, either unsorted or a sorted T cell fraction (not recorded which). Receptors were obtained from a human donor who was either an allogeneic HSCT recipient or a stem cell or donor lymphocyte infusion donor (not recorded which). It is not recorded whose cells these are; they may come from a transplant donor.

There are a few counts of this clonotype. The chain joins TRBV20-1 to TRBJ2-1, with 9 bases that match TRBD1. The junction had 7 bases not matched to a gene; V was cut back by 6 bases and J by 1 base. Germline assignment: CDR1 DFQATT and CDR2 SNEGSKA (reference sequence). There are 15 residues in the CDR3. CDR3 region: CSAETGGKSYNEQFF. The CDR3 bases are TGCAGTGCGGAGACAGGGGGGAAATCCTACAATGAGCAGTTCTTC.

A few counts support this clonotype. V usage is TRBV10-3 and J usage is TRBJ1-1; perhaps TRBD1 as D (5 bases). CDR3 size: 13 residues. The germline V gene has CDR1 ENHRY and CDR2 SYGVKD. V was cut by 5 bases and J by 2 bases, with 9 bases left in between. This CDR3 reads CAISTTANTEAFF. CDR3 nucleotide sequence: TGTGCCATCAGTACGACAGCTAACACTGAAGCTTTCTTT.

This chain joins TRBV5-6 and TRBJ1-2, with D tentatively TRBD1 (6 bases). V lost 5 bases and J lost 5, with 16 bases in between. The germline gives CDR1 SGHDT, CDR2 YYEEEE. This CDR3 spans 14 amino acids. The CDR3 protein is CASRPLQGAYGYTF. For the CDR3, the DNA is TGTGCCAGCAGGCCCTTACAGGGTGCTTATGGCTACACCTTC.

This clonotype occurred a few times. V gene TRBV12-3 or TRBV12-4 combines with J gene TRBJ2-3; D unclear. Trimming stripped 6 bases from V and 10 bases from J, with 17 bases between. The length of the CDR3 is 13 residues. As DNA, the CDR3 is TGTGCCAGCAGCCTAAGCATCCCCTTTGCGCAGTATTTT. Translation gives CASSLSIPFAQYF.

This clonotype came up a few times. This sequence joins TRBV3-1 and TRBJ2-2, with TRBD2 matching over 7 bases. V was pared by 5 bases and J by 0 bases, with 9 bases of the junction left unmatched. This CDR3 is built from 17 residues. The germline V gene encodes CDR1 LGHDT and CDR2 YNNKEL (reference sequence). Here the CDR3 reads CASSVRFGTTNTGELFF. The CDR3 DNA reads as TGTGCCAGCAGCGTTCGCTTCGGGACTACGAACACCGGGGAGCTGTTTTTT.

There are a few counts of this clonotype. The V gene is TRBV28, the J gene TRBJ1-2; weak D call: TRBD1 (5 bases). The CDR3 contains 12 residues. V was shortened by 2 bases and J by 8 bases, with 9 bases between the two germline ends. Per the germline V gene, CDR1 is MDHEN and CDR2 is SYDVKM. The CDR3 spells CASSLQGLGYTF. In DNA form, the CDR3 reads TGTGCCAGCAGTTTACAGGGTTTAGGCTACACCTTC.

The genes are TRBV18 and TRBJ1-2; 8 bases agree with TRBD1. This CDR3 is built from 16 residues. Germline lookup yields CDR1 KGHSH and CDR2 LQKENI. The V and J ends lost 3 bases and 6 bases, in that order; junction bases with no gene match: 12. This CDR3 is CASSPVQGELVHGYTF. CDR3 coding DNA: TGTGCCAGCTCACCGGTACAGGGGGAGTTGGTCCATGGCTACACCTTC.

This rearrangement joins TRBV5-1 to TRBJ2-3, with D perhaps being TRBD1 or TRBD2 (5 bases each). Deletions cut 6 bases from V and 0 bases from J, with 14 bases between. The length of the CDR3 is 15 residues. CDR1 and CDR2 from the germline V gene are SGHRS and YFSETQ. CDR3 coding DNA: TGCGCCAGCACCCCGAGGGGCTGGAGCACAGATACGCAGTATTTT. Translation gives CASTPRGWSTDTQYF.

This clonotype has just a few counts. The V and J genes are TRBV27 and TRBJ2-3, with 8 bases fitting TRBD2. The length of the CDR3 is 14 residues. Per germline, CDR1 MNHEY and CDR2 SMNVEV (reference sequence). Germline trimming cut 1 base from V and 6 bases from J; bases unmatched to any gene: 3. Here the CDR3 reads CASSLLSGSDTQYF. The CDR3 DNA reads TGTGCCAGCAGTTTATTAAGCGGGAGTGATACGCAGTATTTT.

This clonotype came up a few times. V is TRBV7-9 and J is TRBJ2-1; 7 bases align to TRBD2. This CDR3 contains 14 residues. J gave up 10 bases and V 8 bases, and 14 bases lay outside the gene matches. Looked up from germline, CDR1 is SEHNR and CDR2 is FQNEAQ (reference sequence). The CDR3 spells CASGMSTPGLEQFF. Here the CDR3 DNA reads TGTGCCAGCGGAATGTCAACGCCGGGACTAGAGCAGTTCTTC.

This clonotype came up a few times. This chain connects TRBV27 to TRBJ2-1; 8 positions agree with TRBD1. The CDR3 spans 13 residues. Germline trimming cut 6 bases from V and 7 bases from J; bases unmatched to any gene: 5. Looked up from germline, CDR1 is MNHEY and CDR2 is SMNVEV (reference sequence). In nucleotides, the CDR3 is TGTGCCAGCAGGCAGGGGGCATGGAATGAGCAGTTCTTC. Its translation is CASRQGAWNEQFF.

The chain joins TRBV20-1 to TRBJ2-5; 8 bases line up with TRBD1. Germline V gene data show CDR1 as DFQATT and CDR2 as SNEGSKA (reference sequence). The junction had 5 bases not matched to a gene; V was cut back by 3 bases and J by 5 bases. The CDR3 has 13 amino acids. DNA of the CDR3: TGCAGTGCTAGTCAGGGGGCAGGGGAGACCCAGTACTTC. The encoded protein is CSASQGAGETQYF.

This clonotype occurred many times. This rearrangement joins TRBV11-2 to TRBJ2-1; D gene unclear. Trimming took off 0 bases at V and 4 bases at J, with 10 bases between the two ends. The CDR3 consists of 15 residues. The germline V gene has CDR1 SGHAT and CDR2 FQNNGV. CDR3 amino acids: CASSLEGLGYNEQFF. The CDR3 nucleotides read TGTGCCAGCAGCTTAGAAGGGTTGGGGTACAATGAGCAGTTCTTC.

The chain combines TRBV12-3 or TRBV12-4 with TRBJ1-5; unclear D gene. V gave up 4 bases and J gave up 6 bases, with 13 bases separating them. The CDR3 sequence is 14 residues long. The CDR3 region is CASSSRVTGQPQHF. CDR3 DNA: TGTGCCAGCAGTTCACGGGTGACTGGTCAGCCCCAGCATTTT.

The CDR3 DNA reads TGTGCCAGCAGTTCAGGGGTGCGTCAAGAGACCCAGTACTTC. This encodes CASSSGVRQETQYF. This chain uses TRBV27 with TRBJ2-5; D is perhaps TRBD1 (6 bases). V shed 4 bases and J shed 2 bases, with 11 bases lying between them. Germline V gene lookup returns CDR1 MNHEY and CDR2 SMNVEV (reference sequence). The CDR3 loop spans 14 amino acids.

A few counts support this clonotype. V gene TRBV11-2 combines with J gene TRBJ2-2; TRBD2 aligns across 8 bases. J lost 3 bases, V lost 5 bases, and 5 bases had no gene match. CDR3 length: 15 amino acids. The germline gives CDR1 SGHAT, CDR2 FQNNGV. The CDR3, as DNA: TGTGCCAGCAGCCATGGGACTAGGGACACCGGGGAGCTGTTTTTT. Translating it yields CASSHGTRDTGELFF.

This clonotype was picked up many times. The V gene is TRBV5-5, the J gene TRBJ2-2; D call uncertain. The CDR3 sequence is 15 residues long. V gave up 0 bases and J gave up 2 bases, with 8 bases separating them. In germline, CDR1 is SGHKS, CDR2 YYEKEE (reference sequence). The CDR3: CASSLAVSNTGELFF. CDR3 DNA: TGTGCCAGCAGCTTGGCCGTGAGCAACACCGGGGAGCTGTTTTTT.

This clonotype was counted ten times or more. J is TRBJ2-3 and V is TRBV12-3 or TRBV12-4; 8 bases map to TRBD2. The V and J ends lost 7 bases and 1 base, in that order; junction bases with no gene match: 13. This CDR3 comprises 17 residues. The CDR3 coding sequence is TGTGCCAGCAAACAGGGTGGTCAGACTAGCGGCACAGATACGCAGTATTTT. Translation gives CASKQGGQTSGTDTQYF.

This clonotype was observed a few times. The rearrangement joins TRBV4-2 to TRBJ2-1, with 10 bases identical to TRBD2. V lost 4 bases, J lost 9 bases, and 12 bases stayed unmatched. This CDR3 is 16 amino acids long. CDR1 is LGHNA and CDR2 is YNFKEQ in the germline V gene. CDR3 in DNA: TGTGCCAGCAGCCTATTAGCCGGGACTAGCGTGGGTGAGCAGTTCTTC. It yields the protein CASSLLAGTSVGEQFF.

This clonotype was recorded a few times. This rearrangement joins TRBV5-1 to TRBJ2-3, with 13 bases lining up with TRBD2. From germline, CDR1 is SGHRS and CDR2 YFSETQ. The CDR3 spans 18 residues. V was pared by 0 bases and J by 5 bases, with 9 bases of the junction left unmatched. The CDR3 nucleotides are TGCGCCAGCAGCTTGGTGGGACTAGCGGGACGGGAGATAGATACGCAGTATTTT. Translating it yields CASSLVGLAGREIDTQYF.

The CDR3 nucleotides read TGTGCCAGCAGCTCGACGGTAGGCAGGAGGTTCTACGAGCAGTACTTC. Translation gives CASSSTVGRRFYEQYF. This chain links TRBV7-2 with TRBJ2-7; D might be TRBD2 (5 bases). Germline CDR1 and CDR2: SGHTA and FQGNSA. The CDR3 runs to 16 residues. Deletions cut 4 bases from V and 3 bases from J, with 19 bases between.

This clonotype was seen a few times. The rearrangement joins TRBV4-2 to TRBJ1-6, with D tentatively TRBD1 (5 bases). The CDR3 has 17 amino acids. Looked up from germline, CDR1 is LGHNA and CDR2 is YNFKEQ. The V and J ends lost 0 bases and 6 bases respectively, with 15 bases between them. In nucleotides, the CDR3 is TGTGCCAGCAGCCAAGAAGGACGGGCCAGGGCTAATTCACCCCTCCACTTT. Protein product: CASSQEGRARANSPLHF.

The chain joins TRBV7-6 to TRBJ2-1, with 13 bases that match TRBD2. This CDR3 has 16 amino acids. Trimming at V came to 5 bases and at J to 10 bases, leaving 11 bases not matched to a gene. The V gene's germline CDR1 is SGHVS and CDR2 FNYEAQ. CDR3 nucleotides: TGTGCCAGCAGCGAACTTGGTGGGACTAGCGGGGCCGAGCAGTTCTTC. Encoded protein: CASSELGGTSGAEQFF.

The chain carries TRBV27 and TRBJ2-5; perhaps D is TRBD1 or TRBD2 (5 bases each). Looked up from germline, CDR1 is MNHEY and CDR2 is SMNVEV (reference sequence). Trimming removed 0 bases from V and 3 bases from J, with 8 bases in between. The length of the CDR3 is 14 residues. The CDR3 here is CASSLSRGKETQYF. The CDR3 DNA is TGTGCCAGCAGTTTATCACGGGGCAAAGAGACCCAGTACTTC.

This clonotype was observed a handful of times. V usage is TRBV28 and J usage is TRBJ2-1, with 8 bases identical to TRBD2. Trimming cost V 1 base and J 7 bases; bases outside gene matches: 6. There are 15 residues in the CDR3. Germline-derived CDR1 and CDR2 are MDHEN and SYDVKM. The CDR3, as DNA: TGTGCCAGCAGTTTATATCAACTAGCGGCGAATGAGCAGTTCTTC. Its translation is CASSLYQLAANEQFF.

The rearrangement links TRBV7-3 to TRBJ2-5; D gene ambiguous. CDR3 length equals 13 residues. CDR1 and CDR2 (germline): SGHTA, FQGTGA. The germline V and J ends were trimmed by 3 bases and 3 bases, with 8 bases remaining between them. The CDR3 DNA follows: TGTGCCAGCAGCTTTTCTACCAAAGAGACCCAGTACTTC. This translates into CASSFSTKETQYF.

Remarks on this clonotype: One end of the junction does not line up with germline, which may come from a read error. V and J are TRBV20-1 and TRBJ1-2, with D perhaps TRBD1 (6 bases). This CDR3 region has 15 residues. Germline V gene data show CDR1 as DFQATT and CDR2 as SNEGSKA (reference sequence). The CDR3 region has the DNA TGCAGTGCTAGTCCCCACACAGGGTTTAACTCTGGCTACACCTTC. Amino acids: CSASPHTGFNSGYTF.

A single count supports this clonotype. This chain connects TRBV7-8 to TRBJ1-1; the D is unclear. V was cut by 1 base and J by 3 bases, with 12 bases left in between. Germline CDR1 reads SGHVS; CDR2 reads FQNEAQ. CDR3 size: 15 residues. Here the CDR3 reads CASSLGSSQDTEAFF. CDR3 DNA: TGTGCCAGCAGCTTAGGATCCAGCCAGGACACTGAAGCTTTCTTT.